These T cell receptor beta chains were read from a single sample in a study of T cell responses to AZD1222 COVID-19 vaccine. Generated by immunoSEQ multiplex PCR, the TCRdb table keeps only in-frame clones and is missing some. The profile shows about 99,000 clones, 88% of them singletons. This sample comprised peripheral blood, obtained on day 0 of AZD1222 vaccination. The receptors derive from an adult in good health. CDR3s include the opening cysteine and the closing phenylalanine or tryptophan. Each record gives: clone size, V gene, D gene, J gene, CDR3 protein, CDR3 DNA. D genes are given only for firm matches. Some rows mark clone size as missing; the rest say once, few, many or name a class of expanded clone.

.	TRBV5-1	.	TRBJ2-7	CASSPSTVSYEQYF	TGCGCCAGCAGCCCATCGACAGTATCCTACGAGCAGTACTTC
.	TRBV27	TRBD2	TRBJ2-1	CASSLRSSGINNEQFF	TGTGCCAGCAGTTTAAGGTCTAGCGGGATAAACAATGAGCAGTTCTTC
.	TRBV5-4	.	TRBJ1-2	CASKGGSGYGYTF	TGTGCCAGCAAGGGAGGGAGCGGCTATGGCTACACCTTC
once	TRBV6-2/TRBV6-3	TRBD1	TRBJ1-1	CASSTSGTGRLNTEAFF	TGTGCCAGCAGTACCTCCGGGACAGGGCGCCTGAACACTGAAGCTTTCTTT
.	TRBV20-1	TRBD1	TRBJ1-2	CSASSFPADREISGYTF	TGCAGTGCTAGTTCATTTCCCGCTGACAGGGAAATAAGTGGCTACACCTTC
once	TRBV12-3/TRBV12-4	.	TRBJ1-2	CASSLQITYGYTF	TGTGCCAGCAGTTTGCAGATAACCTATGGCTACACCTTC
.	TRBV7-2	TRBD1	TRBJ1-2	CASSGGTGGVGYTF	TGTGCCAGCAGCGGCGGGACAGGGGGCGTTGGCTACACCTTC
.	TRBV27	TRBD2	TRBJ2-1	CASSPPTTSGAYNEQFF	TGTGCCAGCAGTCCCCCTACCACTAGCGGCGCCTACAATGAGCAGTTCTTC
.	TRBV27	.	TRBJ2-1	CASSSFLRGDTNEQFF	TGTGCCAGCAGCTCCTTCCTGAGAGGTGATACTAATGAGCAGTTCTTC
.	TRBV4-2	TRBD1	TRBJ2-1	CASSQDLGTGTNEQFF	TGTGCCAGCAGCCAAGATCTCGGGACAGGGACCAATGAGCAGTTCTTC
few	TRBV12-3/TRBV12-4	.	TRBJ1-5	CASSSNRDQPQHF	TGTGCCAGCAGTTCTAACAGGGATCAGCCCCAGCATTTT
.	TRBV19	TRBD1	TRBJ2-5	CASSTQGATTETQYF	TGTGCCAGTAGTACTCAGGGGGCGACTACAGAGACCCAGTACTTC
.	TRBV28	.	TRBJ2-1	CASSLYRGADEQFF	TGTGCCAGCAGTTTATATCGGGGGGCAGATGAGCAGTTCTTC
.	TRBV6-5	.	TRBJ2-1	CASSPGGSSYNEQFF	TGTGCCAGCAGTCCGGGTGGGAGCTCCTACAATGAGCAGTTCTTC
.	TRBV6-1	.	TRBJ2-3	CASGLDTQYF	TGTGCCAGCGGATTAGATACGCAGTATTTT
.	TRBV27	.	TRBJ1-2	CASSPTGNLNGYTF	TGTGCCAGCAGTCCAACCGGGAACCTCAATGGCTACACCTTC
.	TRBV19	.	TRBJ1-5	CASSITGMRGPGQPQHF	TGTGCCAGTAGTATAACGGGGATGAGAGGCCCCGGACAGCCCCAGCATTTT
.	TRBV6-1	TRBD1	TRBJ1-4	CASSEAAGGGYEKLFF	TGTGCCAGCAGTGAAGCGGCAGGGGGCGGTTATGAAAAACTGTTTTTT
.	TRBV18	TRBD1	TRBJ2-7	CASSPPGQGTYEQYF	TGTGCCAGCTCACCACCGGGACAGGGTACCTACGAGCAGTACTTC
.	TRBV6-5	TRBD1	TRBJ1-5	CASRGSRQGGQPQHF	TGTGCCAGCAGAGGCTCTCGACAGGGTGGTCAGCCCCAGCATTTT
.	TRBV18	TRBD1	TRBJ2-5	CASSPGQTQETQYF	TGTGCCAGCTCACCGGGACAGACTCAAGAGACCCAGTACTTC
.	TRBV9	TRBD2	TRBJ2-5	CASSVGIRTSGQETQYF	TGTGCCAGCAGCGTAGGGATAAGGACTAGCGGCCAAGAGACCCAGTACTTC
.	TRBV14	.	TRBJ1-2	CASSRDTKNYGYTF	TGTGCCAGCAGCCGGGACACAAAGAACTATGGCTACACCTTC
few	TRBV19	.	TRBJ1-5	CASRTAYSNQPQHF	TGTGCCAGCAGGACAGCTTATAGCAATCAGCCCCAGCATTTT
.	TRBV6-5	.	TRBJ2-7	CASSYSRDSEQYF	TGTGCCAGCAGTTACTCCCGAGACTCCGAGCAGTACTTC
.	TRBV6-5	TRBD1	TRBJ1-4	CASSGQGLGEKLFF	TGTGCCAGCAGCGGACAGGGGTTAGGTGAAAAACTGTTTTTT
few	TRBV2	.	TRBJ1-5	CASSGTTSGYGNQPQHF	TGTGCCAGCAGCGGAACGACCTCAGGGTATGGCAATCAGCCCCAGCATTTT
.	TRBV5-1	.	TRBJ1-1	CASSLGRGRVNTEAFF	TGCGCCAGCAGCTTGGGTAGGGGCCGGGTAAACACTGAAGCTTTCTTT
.	TRBV15	.	TRBJ2-7	CATSTLRGYEQYF	TGTGCCACCAGCACACTGAGGGGCTACGAGCAGTACTTC
.	TRBV4-1	.	TRBJ2-3	CASSQEARSGDTQYF	TGCGCCAGCAGCCAAGAAGCTAGAAGTGGGGATACGCAGTATTTT
.	TRBV12-5	TRBD1	TRBJ1-1	CASAMKGQAQNTEAFF	TGTGCTAGTGCCATGAAGGGACAGGCCCAGAACACTGAAGCTTTCTTT
.	TRBV5-1	.	TRBJ1-1	CASSPPGNTEAFF	TGCGCCAGCAGCCCCCCAGGGAACACTGAAGCTTTCTTT
.	TRBV5-1	.	TRBJ1-2	CASSLEGVDGYTF	TGCGCCAGCAGCTTGGAAGGGGTCGATGGCTACACCTTC
.	TRBV30	TRBD1	TRBJ1-2	CAWSVDRDYGYTF	TGTGCCTGGAGTGTAGACAGGGACTATGGCTACACCTTC
.	TRBV5-8	TRBD2	TRBJ2-3	CASSWRVIAGGIDTQYF	TGTGCCAGCAGCTGGAGGGTAATAGCGGGAGGAATAGATACGCAGTATTTT
.	TRBV5-4	TRBD2	TRBJ2-7	CASSFVAGPYEQYF	TGTGCCAGCAGCTTTGTAGCGGGGCCCTACGAGCAGTACTTC
few	TRBV6-5	.	TRBJ2-5	CASNRIAQETQYF	TGTGCCAGCAACCGAATAGCTCAAGAGACCCAGTACTTC
.	TRBV29-1	.	TRBJ1-1	CSVNRAYTEAFF	TGCAGCGTCAACAGGGCGTACACTGAAGCTTTCTTT
.	TRBV7-2	.	TRBJ2-5	CASSPRGLETQYF	TGTGCCAGCAGCCCCCGGGGTCTGGAGACCCAGTACTTC
.	TRBV5-1	.	TRBJ1-4	CASSRSGSPEEKLFF	TGCGCCAGCAGCCGGTCCGGGAGTCCGGAGGAAAAACTGTTTTTT
.	TRBV27	.	TRBJ1-1	CASSQGYGVNTEAFF	TGTGCCAGCAGCCAGGGGTATGGGGTGAACACTGAAGCTTTCTTT
once	TRBV2	TRBD1	TRBJ2-5	CASSPDRARQETQYF	TGTGCCAGCAGTCCTGACAGGGCGAGGCAAGAGACCCAGTACTTC
.	TRBV11-3	.	TRBJ2-2	CASSLTVPGANTGELFF	TGTGCCAGCAGCTTAACGGTACCCGGGGCGAACACCGGGGAGCTGTTTTTT
.	TRBV19	.	TRBJ1-3	CASSSSGISAGNTIYF	TGTGCCAGTAGCTCCTCCGGGATCTCTGCTGGAAACACCATATATTTT
.	TRBV6-5	.	TRBJ2-7	CAGRGTYEQYF	TGTGCCGGTCGCGGGACTTACGAGCAGTACTTC
.	TRBV14	.	TRBJ2-5	CASSQGLETQYF	TGTGCCAGCAGCCAAGGTTTAGAGACCCAGTACTTC